These T cell receptor beta chains were read from a single sample in a study of cytomegalovirus exposure and HLA in healthy donors. Repertoires were generated with immunoSEQ multiplex PCR, while TCRdb's copy carries only in-frame clones and drops some. This table holds under 200,000 clones, roughly two thirds found once. Sequenced sample: PBMCs. Source of these receptors: a woman in her thirties or forties in good health and CMV-seropositive. CDR3s include the opening cysteine and the closing phenylalanine or tryptophan. The D gene is left open where the match is weak. The size field is filled for only some rows; it gives once, few, many or a size class.

TRBV9	NA	TRBD1	TRBJ2-7	CASSEGTGQGREQYF	TGTGCCAGCAGCGAGGGGACGGGACAGGGGCGCGAGCAGTACTTC
TRBV7-2	NA	NA	TRBJ2-1	CASSLAKGVGGKFF	TGTGCCAGCAGCTTAGCTAAGGGGGTGGGCGGAAAGTTCTTC
TRBV6-6	NA	NA	TRBJ1-1	CASSGGGSRQAFF	TGTGCCAGCTCGGGTGGGGGGTCGCGACAAGCTTTCTTT
TRBV19	NA	TRBD2	TRBJ2-1	CASSPTSVGNEQFF	TGTGCCAGTAGCCCGACTAGCGTGGGTAATGAGCAGTTCTTC
TRBV2	few	TRBD1	TRBJ1-5	CASTPDRGGNQPQHF	TGTGCCAGCACCCCGGACAGGGGAGGTAATCAGCCCCAGCATTTT
TRBV25-1	few	NA	TRBJ2-2	CASSEYATGRGSGELFF	TGTGCCAGCAGTGAATATGCAACGGGGAGGGGGTCCGGGGAGCTGTTTTTT
TRBV18	NA	TRBD1	TRBJ1-2	CASSLGGTGVLGYPF	TGTGCCAGCTCACTAGGTGGGACAGGGGTCCTTGGCTACCCCTTC
TRBV5-1	NA	NA	TRBJ2-7	CASSLGPSGGQVAYEQYF	TGCGCCAGCAGCTTGGGCCCATCGGGGGGACAGGTTGCCTACGAGCAGTACTTC
TRBV11-2	NA	NA	TRBJ2-7	CASSPIRGPIYEQYF	TGTGCCAGCAGCCCGATACGAGGTCCGATCTACGAGCAGTACTTC
TRBV7-2	few	TRBD2	TRBJ2-1	CASSLVGLASVNEQFF	TGTGCCAGCAGCTTAGTTGGACTAGCGAGTGTTAATGAGCAGTTCTTC
TRBV6-5	NA	TRBD2	TRBJ2-1	CASSYAGGMNEQFF	TGTGCCAGCAGTTACGCGGGAGGAATGAATGAGCAGTTCTTC
TRBV4-2	NA	TRBD1	TRBJ1-1	CASSLTSRTGAAEAFF	TGTGCCAGCAGCTTAACGTCAAGGACAGGCGCGGCTGAAGCTTTCTTT
TRBV7-2	NA	NA	TRBJ2-5	CASSLYNSVGQVLTQYF	TGTGCCAGCAGCTTATATAATAGCGTCGGCCAGGTGTTAACCCAGTACTTC
TRBV18	NA	NA	TRBJ1-1	CASSPTAIEAFF	TGTGCCAGCTCACCGACAGCAATCGAAGCTTTCTTT
TRBV12-5	NA	TRBD1	TRBJ1-5	CASAADRGQPQNF	TGTGCTAGTGCCGCGGACAGGGGGCAGCCCCAGAATTTT
TRBV23-1	few	TRBD1	TRBJ1-5	CASRTGQGNQPQHF	TGCGCCAGCAGAACGGGACAGGGCAATCAGCCCCAGCATTTT
TRBV2	NA	NA	TRBJ2-1	CASSGESLNEQFF	TGTGCCAGCAGCGGGGAGAGCTTGAATGAGCAGTTCTTC
TRBV10-3	few	TRBD2	TRBJ2-7	CAISGTSGGAGEQYF	TGTGCCATCAGTGGGACTAGCGGGGGGGCGGGCGAGCAGTACTTC
TRBV7-9	few	NA	TRBJ2-7	CASSLGVPGEQYF	TGTGCCAGCAGCTTAGGTGTCCCCGGCGAGCAGTACTTC
TRBV7-6	NA	TRBD1	TRBJ2-7	CASSPAGTDEQYF	TGTGCCAGCAGCCCAGCAGGGACAGACGAGCAGTACTTC
TRBV18	NA	NA	TRBJ1-1	CASSHGENPEAFF	TGTGCCAGCTCACACGGAGAGAACCCTGAAGCTTTCTTT
TRBV6-1	NA	NA	TRBJ2-3	CASLTDQARSAQYF	TGTGCCAGCTTAACAGATCAGGCGCGCTCTGCGCAGTATTTT
TRBV4-1	few	NA	TRBJ1-5	CASSSTTYQPQHF	TGCGCCAGCAGCTCGACAACCTATCAGCCCCAGCATTTT
TRBV19	NA	NA	TRBJ1-5	CASSSGRLSFSNQPQHF	TGTGCCAGTAGTTCCGGGAGATTGTCTTTTAGCAATCAGCCCCAGCATTTT
TRBV10-3	NA	NA	TRBJ1-2	CAISERRTF	TGTGCCATCAGTGAGCGCAGGACCTTC
TRBV6-6	NA	NA	TRBJ1-4	CASEATNEKLFF	TGTGCCTCGGAGGCAACTAATGAAAAACTGTTTTTT
TRBV5-1	NA	NA	TRBJ1-2	CASSLRGTGNYGYTF	TGCGCCAGCAGCTTGAGGGGAACAGGAAACTATGGCTACACCTTC
TRBV28	NA	TRBD1	TRBJ1-4	CASSPTGGGEKLFF	TGTGCCAGCAGTCCAACAGGGGGCGGTGAAAAACTGTTTTTT
TRBV7-6	NA	TRBD2	TRBJ2-3	CASGTSAKDTQYF	TGTGCCAGCGGGACTAGCGCTAAAGATACGCAGTATTTT
TRBV7-2	NA	TRBD1	TRBJ1-1	CASSLRTGVTEAFF	TGTGCCAGCAGCTTACGGACAGGGGTGACTGAAGCTTTCTTT
TRBV6-5	NA	NA	TRBJ1-1	CASSQHTLNSEAFF	TGTGCCAGCAGCCAACATACCCTGAATTCTGAAGCTTTCTTT
TRBV18	NA	TRBD2	TRBJ2-1	CASSPLAGVGNEQFF	TGTGCCAGCTCACCACTAGCGGGAGTGGGGAATGAGCAGTTCTTC
TRBV27	NA	TRBD1	TRBJ1-1	CASSRDRGNPEAFF	TGTGCCAGCAGTCGGGACAGGGGTAACCCTGAAGCTTTCTTT
TRBV4-1	few	TRBD1	TRBJ1-2	CASSQERSRRTGVHGYTF	TGCGCCAGCAGCCAGGAACGGTCAAGACGGACAGGGGTACATGGCTACACCTTC
TRBV2	NA	TRBD2	TRBJ2-1	CASVSGGALNEQFF	TGTGCCAGCGTTAGCGGGGGGGCCCTCAATGAGCAGTTCTTC
TRBV6-5	NA	NA	TRBJ1-1	CASSYRYSSEAFF	TGTGCCAGCAGTTACCGGTACTCCTCTGAAGCTTTCTTT
TRBV4-3	NA	NA	TRBJ1-5	CASSQDRQSNQPQHF	TGCGCCAGCAGCCAAGATCGACAGAGCAATCAGCCCCAGCATTTT
TRBV2	NA	TRBD1	TRBJ2-7	CASSTDRGRSYEQYF	TGTGCCAGCAGTACCGACAGGGGGCGCAGCTACGAGCAGTACTTC
TRBV27	NA	NA	TRBJ2-7	CASSLFGRLYEQYF	TGTGCCAGCAGTTTATTCGGTAGACTTTACGAGCAGTACTTC